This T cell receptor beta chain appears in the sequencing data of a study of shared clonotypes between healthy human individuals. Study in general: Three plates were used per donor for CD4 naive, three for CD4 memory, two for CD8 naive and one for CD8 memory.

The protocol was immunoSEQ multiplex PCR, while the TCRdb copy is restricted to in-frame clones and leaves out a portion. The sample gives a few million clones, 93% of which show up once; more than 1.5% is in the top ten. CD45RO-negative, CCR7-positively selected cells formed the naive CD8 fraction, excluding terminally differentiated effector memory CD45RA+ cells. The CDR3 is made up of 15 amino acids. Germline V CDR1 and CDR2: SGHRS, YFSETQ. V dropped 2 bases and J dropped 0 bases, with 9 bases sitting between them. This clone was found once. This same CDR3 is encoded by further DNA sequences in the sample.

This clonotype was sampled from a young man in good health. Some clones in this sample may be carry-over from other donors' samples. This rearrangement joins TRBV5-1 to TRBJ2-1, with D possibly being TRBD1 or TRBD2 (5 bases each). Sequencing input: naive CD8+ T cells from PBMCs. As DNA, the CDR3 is TGCGCCAGCAGCTTTGCTGGGGGCTCCTACAATGAGCAGTTCTTC. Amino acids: CASSFAGGSYNEQFF.